The entry that follows covers one T cell receptor (beta chain) sequence. Antigen unknown. This record belongs to a study of blood T cells in healthy people across ages. CDR3 length: 15 amino acids. With 3 bases clipped from V and 3 bases from J, the junction kept 5 bases outside the gene matches. For the second PCR, which ran for roughly 7 to 11 cycles, a sample-barcoded 5' primer and a J-beta primer mix were used. A tag from a template-switch adaptor with 12 random nucleotides marked each cDNA molecule. TCRdb called the 5' RACE reads again in MiXCR, with one record for every CDR3 protein. The sample shows about 2 million distinct CDR3 sequences, 40% to 55% of them seen only once. Overall study results and limits: Per million T cells, TCR beta diversity dropped about linearly as age rose.

This chain joins TRBV12-3 or TRBV12-4 and TRBJ2-7; 10 bases match TRBD1. The source is a woman in her 40s in good health. Sequencing was carried out using blood. CDR3 nucleotide sequence: TGTGCCAGCAGTTTGGGACAGGGGCCCAACTACGAGCAGTACTTC. Its protein product is CASSLGQGPNYEQYF.